This entry lists 21 T cell receptor beta chains sequenced from one sample in a study of CD8 T cells in ankylosing spondylitis (dated by TCRdb to the late 2010s). The study at large found these results: A TCR beta motif of 7 or 8 highly homologous amino acid variants appeared characteristic of blood from ankylosing spondylitis patients.

The receptor library was made with 5' RACE. Sequencing was carried out with an Illumina HiSeq 2500. Using fastp at Q25 and MiXCR, TCRdb reprocessed the public reads and kept productive beta chains. Rows with a matching CDR3 protein are joined into one entry that keeps the most common DNA and genes. For this sample there are 100,000 to 150,000 distinct CDR3 sequences; roughly 18% appear just once. The top ten hold 25% to 40% of the sample. Their cognate antigens are unknown. Sequences were obtained from blood, either unsorted or a sorted T cell fraction (not recorded which). Source of these receptors: a male donor with ankylosing spondylitis.

The table lists this clonotype with a few counts. This sequence joins TRBV6-6 and TRBJ2-1; unclear D gene. Germline V gives CDR1 MNHNY, CDR2 SVGAGI (reference sequence). The CDR3 is 13 residues long. The V end lost 5 bases, the J end lost 8 bases, and 13 bases lay between the germline ends. The CDR3 spells CASSPARLHEQFF. The CDR3, as DNA: TGTGCCAGCAGTCCCGCGCGCCTGCATGAGCAGTTCTTC.

The chain combines TRBV27 with TRBJ2-7, with D possibly being TRBD1 (6 bases). V shed 6 bases and J shed 1 base, with 16 bases lying between them. Germline V gene sequence: CDR1 MNHEY, CDR2 SMNVEV (reference sequence). This CDR3 region has 15 residues. CDR3 DNA: TGTGCCAGCAGCCCGACTGGGGGCGCTTCCTACGAGCAGTACTTC. This sequence encodes CASSPTGGASYEQYF.

In this sample, this clonotype turned up a few times. The DNA for the CDR3 is TGTGCCAGCAGTCCTGTAGCGGGAGGGCCATCCTACGAGCAGTACTTC. Protein sequence: CASSPVAGGPSYEQYF. J is TRBJ2-7 and V is TRBV27; 11 nucleotides match TRBD2. J was trimmed by 1 base and V by 5 bases; bases with no gene match: 7. The CDR3 loop spans 16 amino acids. In germline, CDR1 is MNHEY, CDR2 SMNVEV (reference sequence).

This chain joins TRBV5-1 and TRBJ2-7; 10 nucleotides line up with TRBD2. This CDR3 is 15 amino acids long. Germline V gene lookup returns CDR1 SGHRS and CDR2 YFSETQ. The V segment lost 4 bases and the J segment 4 bases; nucleotides outside the gene matches: 8. The CDR3 loop is CASSLGTSAQYEQYF. DNA for the CDR3: TGCGCCAGCAGCCTGGGGACTAGCGCACAATACGAGCAGTACTTC.

The V gene is TRBV4-1, the J gene TRBJ1-6, with 9 bases fitting TRBD1. V was clipped by 4 bases and J by 8 bases; unmatched bases: 15. Germline V gene sequence: CDR1 MGHRA, CDR2 YSYEKL. The CDR3 extends over 18 amino acids. The CDR3 bases are TGCGCCAGCAGCCGCGCGGGACAGGGCACCCTGGGGGATTCACCCCTCCACTTT. It specifies CASSRAGQGTLGDSPLHF.

V usage is TRBV7-9 and J usage is TRBJ2-7; tentatively, D is TRBD1 (6 bases). Germline loops: CDR1 SEHNR, CDR2 FQNEAQ (reference sequence). The CDR3 sequence is 13 residues long. V dropped 1 base and J dropped 7 bases, with 11 bases sitting between them. This chain's CDR3 is CASSLDYTGEQYF. The CDR3 nucleotides are TGTGCCAGCAGCTTAGACTATACAGGGGAGCAGTACTTC.

CDR3 sequence (DNA): TGTGCCAGCAGTTCTCACAGGGGGGATAACTACAATGAGCAGTTCTTC. It yields the protein CASSSHRGDNYNEQFF. V and J are TRBV27 and TRBJ2-1; 8 bases match TRBD1. J was trimmed by 3 bases and V by 4 bases; bases with no gene match: 8. This CDR3 contains 16 residues. Germline CDR1 is MNHEY and CDR2 is SMNVEV (reference sequence).

This clonotype appeared a few times. The V call is TRBV29-1, the J call TRBJ2-1; no firm D call. The CDR3 loop spans 14 amino acids. The V end lost 4 bases, the J end lost 1 base, and 11 bases lay between the germline ends. Per germline, CDR1 SQVTM and CDR2 ANQGSEA. The CDR3 protein is CSVGGASSYNEQFF. The CDR3 nucleotides are TGCAGCGTTGGCGGCGCCTCTTCCTACAATGAGCAGTTCTTC.

This clonotype was detected ten times or more. The chain couples TRBV21-1 to TRBJ2-1; the D call TRBD2 from the table was never checked on the DNA. TRBV21-1 corresponds to a pseudogene. The CDR3 length is 17 residues. This CDR3 is CASSKEVREGLNNEQFF. CDR3 sequence (DNA): TGTGCCAGCAGCAAAGAGGTCCGGGAGGGCCTCAACAATGAGCAGTTCTTC.

The CDR3 reads CATLNGELEKLFF. As DNA, the CDR3 is TGTGCCACTCTTAATGGAGAACTTGAAAAACTGTTTTTT. The chain links TRBV15 to TRBJ1-4, with unresolved D. CDR3 length: 13 residues. CDR1 and CDR2 from the germline V gene are LNHNV and YYDKDF (reference sequence). Deletions cut 9 bases from V and 7 bases from J, with 15 bases between.

The rearrangement links TRBV27 to TRBJ2-3; D possibly matches TRBD1 or TRBD2 (5 bases each). Trimming cost V 2 bases and J 6 bases, with 12 bases left between them. This CDR3 has 14 amino acids. Germline CDR1 reads MNHEY; CDR2 reads SMNVEV (reference sequence). CDR3 amino acids: CASSLARESDTQYF. DNA of the CDR3: TGTGCCAGCAGTTTAGCCAGGGAGTCGGATACGCAGTATTTT.

The sample holds a few counts of this clonotype. The J gene is TRBJ2-1, the V gene TRBV7-8; tentatively, D is TRBD1 (5 bases). Trimming took off 6 bases at V and 7 bases at J, with 7 bases between the two ends. CDR3 length: 11 amino acids. Germline V gene data show CDR1 as SGHVS and CDR2 as FQNEAQ. The CDR3 here is CASRGLNEQFF. The CDR3 DNA sequence: TGTGCCAGCAGGGGGCTAAATGAGCAGTTCTTC.

The table lists this clonotype with a few counts. The chain carries TRBV7-9 and TRBJ2-5, with D unresolved. The CDR3 spans 12 residues. Trimming removed 2 bases from V and 1 base from J, with 2 bases in between. CDR1 and CDR2 from the germline V gene are SEHNR and FQNEAQ (reference sequence). The CDR3 reads CASSLLQETQYF. As DNA, the CDR3 is TGTGCCAGCAGCTTACTCCAAGAGACCCAGTACTTC.

This clonotype was observed at least ten times. The chain couples TRBV27 to TRBJ1-5; no reliable D call. Germline V lookup: CDR1 MNHEY, CDR2 SMNVEV (reference sequence). The ends were cut back, 2 bases at V and 0 bases at J, with 8 bases in the middle. This CDR3 spans 15 amino acids. CDR3 nucleotide sequence: TGTGCCAGCAGTTTAAACAGCTATAGCAATCAGCCCCAGCATTTT. Its translation: CASSLNSYSNQPQHF.

A few counts support this clonotype. V usage is TRBV28 and J usage is TRBJ2-1; weak D call: TRBD1 (6 bases). Trimming stripped 6 bases from V and 8 bases from J, with 11 bases between. The CDR3 contains 12 residues. CDR1 and CDR2 (germline): MDHEN, SYDVKM. The CDR3 DNA is TGTGCCAGCAGATTACAGGGCGATGAGCAGTTCTTC. Translated, it gives CASRLQGDEQFF.

The CDR3 DNA follows: TGTGCCAGCAGCTCCACAGGGAGCGGCTATGGCTACACCTTC. The encoded protein is CASSSTGSGYGYTF. The V gene is TRBV7-9, the J gene TRBJ1-2, with a weak D call TRBD1 (6 bases). Trimming removed 4 bases at V and 4 bases at J, with 13 bases between. This CDR3 contains 14 residues. Germline CDR1 SEHNR, CDR2 FQNEAQ (reference sequence).

This clonotype was recorded at least ten times. The chain is built from TRBV4-1 and TRBJ2-2; 11 bases are shared with TRBD2. Germline V lookup: CDR1 MGHRA, CDR2 YSYEKL. The CDR3 has 18 amino acids. The V segment lost 2 bases and the J segment 5 bases; nucleotides outside the gene matches: 10. CDR3 amino acids: CASSQLLAGEGLTGELFF. The CDR3, as DNA: TGCGCCAGCAGCCAACTACTAGCGGGAGAAGGTTTAACCGGGGAGCTGTTTTTT.

The chain joins TRBV12-3 or TRBV12-4 to TRBJ1-6; weak D call: TRBD1 (6 bases). Trimming took off 8 bases at V and 8 bases at J, with 10 bases between the two ends. This CDR3 comprises 12 residues. The CDR3 spells CASLGADSPLHF. The CDR3 DNA reads as TGTGCCAGCCTGGGGGCGGATTCACCCCTCCACTTT.

The chain joins TRBV13 to TRBJ1-2; 9 nucleotides line up with TRBD1. The trim removed 4 bases at V and 6 bases at J, leaving 6 bases unmatched. CDR1 PRHDT and CDR2 FYEKMQ come from the germline V gene (reference sequence). The CDR3 covers 14 residues. CDR3 in amino acids: CASSSGTGRDGYTF. The DNA of the CDR3 is TGTGCCAGCAGCTCCGGGACAGGGAGAGATGGCTACACCTTC.

This clonotype occurred many times. The V gene is TRBV9, the J gene TRBJ2-1, with D unclear. Trimming removed 3 bases from V and 6 bases from J, with 4 bases in between. CDR1 and CDR2 (germline): SGDLS, YYNGEE. The CDR3 extends over 11 amino acids. DNA for the CDR3: TGTGCCAGCAGCGGATCCAATGAGCAGTTCTTC. Residues: CASSGSNEQFF.

This clonotype was counted many times. V is TRBV6-1 and J is TRBJ2-7; D possibly corresponds to TRBD2 (7 bases). The CDR3 totals 14 residues. V lost 4 bases and J 4 bases, leaving 14 bases between the germline ends. The germline gives CDR1 MNHNS, CDR2 SASEGT. The CDR3 sequence: CASSGLGGLYEQYF. For the CDR3, the DNA is TGTGCCAGCAGTGGCCTCGGGGGGCTATACGAGCAGTACTTC.